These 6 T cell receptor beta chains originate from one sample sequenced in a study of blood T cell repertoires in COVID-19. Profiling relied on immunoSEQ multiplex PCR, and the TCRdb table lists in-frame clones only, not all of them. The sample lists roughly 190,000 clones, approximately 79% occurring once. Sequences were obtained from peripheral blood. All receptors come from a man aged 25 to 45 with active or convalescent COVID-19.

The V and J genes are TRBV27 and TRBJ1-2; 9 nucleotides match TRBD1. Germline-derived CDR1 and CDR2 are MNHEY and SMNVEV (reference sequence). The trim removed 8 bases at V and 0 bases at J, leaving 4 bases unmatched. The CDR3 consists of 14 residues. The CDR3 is CASGTGNPNYGYTF. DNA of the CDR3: TGTGCCAGCGGGACAGGGAACCCTAACTATGGCTACACCTTC.

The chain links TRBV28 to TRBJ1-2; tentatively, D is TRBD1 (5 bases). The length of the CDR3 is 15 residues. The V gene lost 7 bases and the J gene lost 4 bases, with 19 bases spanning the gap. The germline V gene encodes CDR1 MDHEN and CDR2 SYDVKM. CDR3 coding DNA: TGTGCCAGCACCTTATCAGGGTCGGGCGCCTATGGCTACACCTTC. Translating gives CASTLSGSGAYGYTF.

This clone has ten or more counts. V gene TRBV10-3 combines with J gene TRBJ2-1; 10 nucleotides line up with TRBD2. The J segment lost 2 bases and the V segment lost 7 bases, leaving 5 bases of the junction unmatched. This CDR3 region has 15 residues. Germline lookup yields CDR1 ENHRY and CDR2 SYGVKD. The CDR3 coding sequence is TGTGCCATCACTAGGAGCGGGGGGGCCTACAATGAGCAGTTCTTC. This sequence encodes CAITRSGGAYNEQFF.

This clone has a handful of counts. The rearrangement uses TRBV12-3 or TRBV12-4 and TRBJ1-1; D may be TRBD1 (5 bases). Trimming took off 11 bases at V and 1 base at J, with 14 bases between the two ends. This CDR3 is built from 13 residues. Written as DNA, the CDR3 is TGTGCCTCTTCCGGACACCCGAACACTGAAGCTTTCTTT. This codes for CASSGHPNTEAFF.

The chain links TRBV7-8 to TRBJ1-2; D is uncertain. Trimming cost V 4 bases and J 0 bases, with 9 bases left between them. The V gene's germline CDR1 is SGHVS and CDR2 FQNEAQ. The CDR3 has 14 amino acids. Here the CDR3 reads CASSYVAANYGYTF. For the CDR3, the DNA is TGTGCCAGCAGCTATGTCGCAGCTAACTATGGCTACACCTTC.

CDR3 sequence: CSAYRGQETQYF. In DNA form, the CDR3 reads TGCAGCGCTTACAGGGGGCAAGAGACCCAGTACTTC. V usage is TRBV29-1 and J usage is TRBJ2-5, with 8 bases matching TRBD1. The germline gives CDR1 SQVTM, CDR2 ANQGSEA. The CDR3 is 12 residues long. Trimming took 7 bases from V and 2 from J; bases not matched to a gene: 3.